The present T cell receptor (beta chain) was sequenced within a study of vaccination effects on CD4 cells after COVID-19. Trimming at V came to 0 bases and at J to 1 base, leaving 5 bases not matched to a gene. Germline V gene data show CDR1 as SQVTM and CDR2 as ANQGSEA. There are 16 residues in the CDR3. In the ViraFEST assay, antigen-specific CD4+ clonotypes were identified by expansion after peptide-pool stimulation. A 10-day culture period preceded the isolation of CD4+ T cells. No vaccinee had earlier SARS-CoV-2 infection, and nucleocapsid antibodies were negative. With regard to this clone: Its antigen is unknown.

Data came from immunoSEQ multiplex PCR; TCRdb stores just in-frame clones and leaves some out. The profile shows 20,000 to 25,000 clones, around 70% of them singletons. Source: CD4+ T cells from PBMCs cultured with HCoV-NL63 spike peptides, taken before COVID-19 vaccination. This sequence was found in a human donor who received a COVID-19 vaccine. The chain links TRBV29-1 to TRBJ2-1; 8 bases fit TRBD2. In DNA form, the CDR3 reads TGCAGCGTTGAAGATTGGGCTAGCGGGTCCTACAATGAGCAGTTCTTC. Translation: CSVEDWASGSYNEQFF.